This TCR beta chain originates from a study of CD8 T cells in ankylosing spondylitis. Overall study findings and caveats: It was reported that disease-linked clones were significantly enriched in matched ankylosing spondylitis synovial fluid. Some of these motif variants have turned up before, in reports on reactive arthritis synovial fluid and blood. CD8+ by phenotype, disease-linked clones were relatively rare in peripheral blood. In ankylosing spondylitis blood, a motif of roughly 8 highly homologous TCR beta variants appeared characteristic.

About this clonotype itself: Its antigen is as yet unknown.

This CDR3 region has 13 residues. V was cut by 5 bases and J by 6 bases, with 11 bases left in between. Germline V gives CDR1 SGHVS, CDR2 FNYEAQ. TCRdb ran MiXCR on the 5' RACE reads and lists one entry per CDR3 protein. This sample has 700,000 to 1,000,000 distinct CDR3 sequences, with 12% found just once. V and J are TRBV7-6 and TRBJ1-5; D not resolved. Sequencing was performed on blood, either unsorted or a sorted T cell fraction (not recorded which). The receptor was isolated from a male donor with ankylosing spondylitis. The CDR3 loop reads CASSTVPFQPQHF. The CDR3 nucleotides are TGTGCCAGCAGCACAGTCCCCTTTCAGCCCCAGCATTTT.